Included here is one T cell receptor beta chain sequence, with context. What it recognizes is unknown. Study outcomes and limitations: Larger-cohort validation covered only one TCR beta V-J rearrangement.

Germline CDR1 and CDR2: SEHNR and FQNEAQ (reference sequence). The CDR3 has 15 amino acids. V was clipped by 5 bases and J by 7 bases, with 18 bases between them. Full-length variable regions came from constant-region reverse primers plus semi-nested Nested Universal Primer A PCR. TCRdb re-analysed the 5' RACE reads in MiXCR, keeping a single row per CDR3 protein. The sample lists tens of thousands of distinct CDR3 sequences, around 26% seen once, with about 2.2% in the top ten. The sequenced sample was naive CD4+ T cells sorted from blood. Subset: naive CD4+ T cells, CD4+CD45RA+CD25-. This rearrangement joins TRBV7-9 to TRBJ2-1; D is ambiguous. The receptor's source is a female donor with breast cancer. The CDR3 region has the DNA TGTGCCAGCAGCCGCGCGTTATCGGGTGGGAATGAGCAGTTCTTC. Translating gives CASSRALSGGNEQFF.